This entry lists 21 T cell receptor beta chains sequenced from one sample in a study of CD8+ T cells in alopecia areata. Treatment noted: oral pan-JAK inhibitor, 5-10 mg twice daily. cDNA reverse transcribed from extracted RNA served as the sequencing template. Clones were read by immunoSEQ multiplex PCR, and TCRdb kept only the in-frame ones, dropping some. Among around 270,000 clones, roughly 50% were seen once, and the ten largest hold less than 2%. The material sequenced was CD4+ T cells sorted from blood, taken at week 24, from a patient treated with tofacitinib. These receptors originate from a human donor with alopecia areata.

CDR3 amino acids: CASSPQGGNEQFF. CDR3 nucleotides: TGTGCCAGCAGCCCGCAGGGGGGCAATGAGCAGTTCTTC. This chain connects TRBV7-2 to TRBJ2-1; perhaps TRBD1 as D (7 bases). From germline, CDR1 is SGHTA and CDR2 FQGNSA. This CDR3 has 13 residues. V dropped 5 bases and J dropped 6 bases, with 11 bases sitting between them.

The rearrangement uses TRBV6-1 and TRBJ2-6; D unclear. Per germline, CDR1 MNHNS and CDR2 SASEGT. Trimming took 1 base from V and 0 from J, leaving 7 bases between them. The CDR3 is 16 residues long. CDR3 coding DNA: TGTGCCAGCAGTGAAGTGAGGACCTCTGGGGCCAACGTCCTGACTTTC. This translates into CASSEVRTSGANVLTF.

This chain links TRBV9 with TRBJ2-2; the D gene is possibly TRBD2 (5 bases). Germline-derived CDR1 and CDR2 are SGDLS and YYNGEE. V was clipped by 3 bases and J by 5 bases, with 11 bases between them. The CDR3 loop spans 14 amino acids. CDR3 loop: CASSGSPGTGELFF. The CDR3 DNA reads TGTGCCAGCAGCGGTAGTCCGGGGACCGGGGAGCTGTTTTTT.

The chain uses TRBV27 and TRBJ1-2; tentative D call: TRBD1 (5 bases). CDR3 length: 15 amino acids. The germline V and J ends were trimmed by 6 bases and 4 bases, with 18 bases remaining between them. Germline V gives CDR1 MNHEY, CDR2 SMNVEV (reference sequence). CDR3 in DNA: TGTGCCAGCAGCTCCTTCAGGGTTGCCGGCTATGGCTACACCTTC. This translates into CASSSFRVAGYGYTF.

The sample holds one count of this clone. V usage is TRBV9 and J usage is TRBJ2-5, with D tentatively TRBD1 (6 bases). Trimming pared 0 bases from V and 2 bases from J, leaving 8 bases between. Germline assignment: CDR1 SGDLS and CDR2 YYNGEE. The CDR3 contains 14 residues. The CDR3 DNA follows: TGTGCCAGCAGCGTAGCGGACAGACAAGAGACCCAGTACTTC. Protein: CASSVADRQETQYF.

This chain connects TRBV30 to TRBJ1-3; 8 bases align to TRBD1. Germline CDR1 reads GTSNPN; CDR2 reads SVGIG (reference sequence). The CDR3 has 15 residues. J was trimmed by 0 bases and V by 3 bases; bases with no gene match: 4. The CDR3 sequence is CAWRGTGGSGNTIYF. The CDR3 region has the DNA TGTGCCTGGAGAGGGACAGGCGGCTCTGGAAACACCATATATTTT. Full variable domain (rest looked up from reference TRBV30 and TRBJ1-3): SQTIHQWPATLVQPVGSPLSLECTVEGTSNPNLYWYRQAAGRGLQLLFYSVGIGQISSEVPQNLSASRPQDRQFILSSKKLLLSDSGFYLCAWRGTGGSGNTIYFGEGSWLTVV.

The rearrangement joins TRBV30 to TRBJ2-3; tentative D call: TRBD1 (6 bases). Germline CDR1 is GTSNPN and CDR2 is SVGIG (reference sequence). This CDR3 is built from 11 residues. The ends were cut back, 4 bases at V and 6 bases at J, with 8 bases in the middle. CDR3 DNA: TGTGCCTGGAACAGGGTTGATACGCAGTATTTT. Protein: CAWNRVDTQYF. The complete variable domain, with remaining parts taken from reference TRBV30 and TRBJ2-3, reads SQTIHQWPATLVQPVGSPLSLECTVEGTSNPNLYWYRQAAGRGLQLLFYSVGIGQISSEVPQNLSASRPQDRQFILSSKKLLLSDSGFYLCAWNRVDTQYFGPGTRLTVL.

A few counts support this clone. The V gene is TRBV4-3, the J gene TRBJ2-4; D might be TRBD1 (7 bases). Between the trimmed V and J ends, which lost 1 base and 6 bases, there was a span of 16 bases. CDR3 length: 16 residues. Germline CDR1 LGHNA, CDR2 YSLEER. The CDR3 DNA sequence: TGCGCCAGCAGCCAAGTCGGTGCAGGGGGGACAAACATTCAGTACTTC. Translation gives CASSQVGAGGTNIQYF.

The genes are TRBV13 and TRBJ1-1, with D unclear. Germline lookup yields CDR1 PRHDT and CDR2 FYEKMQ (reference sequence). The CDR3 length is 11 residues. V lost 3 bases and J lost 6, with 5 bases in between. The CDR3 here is CASSLLAEAFF. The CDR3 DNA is TGTGCCAGCAGCTTGTTGGCTGAAGCTTTCTTT. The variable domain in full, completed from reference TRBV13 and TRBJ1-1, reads AAGVIQSPRHLIKEKRETATLKCYPIPRHDTVYWYQQGPGQDPQFLISFYEKMQSDKGSIPDRFSAQQFSDYHSELNMSSLELGDSALYFCASSLLAEAFFGQGTRLTVV.

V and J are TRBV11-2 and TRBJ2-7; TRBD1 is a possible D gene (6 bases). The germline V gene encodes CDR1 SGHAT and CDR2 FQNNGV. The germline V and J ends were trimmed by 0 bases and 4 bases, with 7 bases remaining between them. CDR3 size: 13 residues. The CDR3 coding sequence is TGTGCCAGCAGCTTAGAGACAGGTTACGAGCAGTACTTC. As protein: CASSLETGYEQYF.

CDR3 sequence reads: CASSLTSGNYEQYF. The CDR3 DNA is TGTGCCAGCAGCTTGACTAGCGGGAACTACGAGCAGTACTTC. V usage is TRBV5-4 and J usage is TRBJ2-7; 10 bases line up with TRBD2. The germline gives CDR1 SGHNT, CDR2 YYREEE (reference sequence). Germline trimming cut 1 base from V and 3 bases from J; bases unmatched to any gene: 1. This CDR3 has 14 residues.

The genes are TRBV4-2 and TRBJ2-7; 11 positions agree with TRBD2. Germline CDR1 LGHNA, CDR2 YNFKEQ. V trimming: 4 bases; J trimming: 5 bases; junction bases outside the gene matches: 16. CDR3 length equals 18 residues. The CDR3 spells CASSPRLLVAGGYNEQYF. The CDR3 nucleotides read TGTGCCAGCAGCCCCAGGTTATTGGTAGCGGGGGGGTATAACGAGCAGTACTTC.

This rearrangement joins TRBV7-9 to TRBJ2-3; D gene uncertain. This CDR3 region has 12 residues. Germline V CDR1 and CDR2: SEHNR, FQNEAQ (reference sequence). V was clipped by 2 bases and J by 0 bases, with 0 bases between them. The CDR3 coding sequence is TGTGCCAGCAGCTTAAGCACAGATACGCAGTATTTT. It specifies CASSLSTDTQYF.

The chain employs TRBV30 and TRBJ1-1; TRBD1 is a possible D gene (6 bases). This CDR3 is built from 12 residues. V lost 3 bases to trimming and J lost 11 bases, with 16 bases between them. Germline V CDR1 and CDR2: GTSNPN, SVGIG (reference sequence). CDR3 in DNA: TGTGCCTGGAGGGAATACAGGGTTGGGGCTTTCTTT. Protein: CAWREYRVGAFF.

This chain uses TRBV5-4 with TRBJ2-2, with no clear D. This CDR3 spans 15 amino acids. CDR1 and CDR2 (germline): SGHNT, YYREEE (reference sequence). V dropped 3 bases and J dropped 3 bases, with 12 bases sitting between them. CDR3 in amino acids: CASSSSGSYTGELFF. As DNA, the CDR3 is TGTGCCAGCAGCTCCTCCGGGTCTTACACCGGGGAGCTGTTTTTT.

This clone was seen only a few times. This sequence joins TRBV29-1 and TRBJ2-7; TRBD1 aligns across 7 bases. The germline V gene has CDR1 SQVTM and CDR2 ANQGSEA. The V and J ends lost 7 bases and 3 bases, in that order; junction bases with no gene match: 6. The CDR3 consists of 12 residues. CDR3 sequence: CSGGTVGYEQYF. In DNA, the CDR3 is TGCAGCGGTGGGACAGTGGGCTACGAGCAGTACTTC.

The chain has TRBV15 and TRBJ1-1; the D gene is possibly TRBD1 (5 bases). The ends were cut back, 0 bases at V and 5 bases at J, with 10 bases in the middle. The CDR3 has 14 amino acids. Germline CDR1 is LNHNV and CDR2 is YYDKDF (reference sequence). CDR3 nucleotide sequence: TGTGCCACCAGCAGAGAAGCAGGGAGGACTGAAGCTTTCTTT. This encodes CATSREAGRTEAFF.

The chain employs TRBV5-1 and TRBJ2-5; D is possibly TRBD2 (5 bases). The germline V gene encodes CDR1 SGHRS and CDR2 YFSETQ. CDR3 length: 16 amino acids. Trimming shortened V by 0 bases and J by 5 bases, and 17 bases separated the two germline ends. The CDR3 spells CASSLGVRLTRETQYF. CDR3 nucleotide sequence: TGCGCCAGCAGCTTGGGTGTAAGACTAACGCGGGAGACCCAGTACTTC. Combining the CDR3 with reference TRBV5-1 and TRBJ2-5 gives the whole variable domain KAGVTQTPRYLIKTRGQQVTLSCSPISGHRSVSWYQQTPGQGLQFLFEYFSETQRNKGNFPGRFSGRQFSNSRSEMNVSTLELGDSALYLCASSLGVRLTRETQYFGPGTRLLVL.

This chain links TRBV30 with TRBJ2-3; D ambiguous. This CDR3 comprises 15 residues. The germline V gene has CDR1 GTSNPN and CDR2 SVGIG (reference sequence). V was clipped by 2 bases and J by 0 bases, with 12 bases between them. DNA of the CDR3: TGTGCCTGGAGTACCGCGTCCGGTAGCACAGATACGCAGTATTTT. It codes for CAWSTASGSTDTQYF.

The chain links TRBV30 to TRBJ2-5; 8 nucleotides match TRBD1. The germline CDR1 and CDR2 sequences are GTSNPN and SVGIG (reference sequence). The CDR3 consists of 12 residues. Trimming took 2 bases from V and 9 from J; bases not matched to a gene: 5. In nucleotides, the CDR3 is TGTGCCTGGAGTCCTATACAGGGGGCCCAGTACTTC. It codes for CAWSPIQGAQYF.

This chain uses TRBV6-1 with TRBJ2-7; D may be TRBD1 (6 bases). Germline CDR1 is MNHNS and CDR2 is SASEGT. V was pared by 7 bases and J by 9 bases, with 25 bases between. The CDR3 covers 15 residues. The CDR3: CASTLSRDTLWWQYF. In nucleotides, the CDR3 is TGTGCCAGCACTCTTTCTCGGGACACTCTTTGGTGGCAGTACTTC.